This T cell receptor (beta chain) was captured by sequencing in a study of T-cell memory formation after mild COVID-19. Notes on the study in general: Memory cells collected pre-infection included some clones that later responded, suggesting cross-reactive memory joined. The second-wave clones peaking on day 37 were not confirmed as SARS-CoV-2-specific.

Using its own MiXCR run on the 5' RACE reads, TCRdb lists one record per CDR3 protein. The data hold 250,000 to 350,000 distinct CDR3 sequences, with around 16% observed a single time. This clonotype has more than one count but fewer than ten. What it binds is not known. Sequencing input: PBMCs or a T cell subset sorted from them (not recorded which). This clonotype was obtained from a man younger than 35 who had mild COVID-19 (a few samples of this study predate the infection). Cell type and time point are not known.

This CDR3 is CASSLNVYQETQYF. CDR3 DNA: TGCGCCAGCAGCCTCAACGTTTACCAAGAGACCCAGTACTTC. The chain combines TRBV5-1 with TRBJ2-5; D is unclear. Trimming removed 4 bases at V and 0 bases at J, with 10 bases between. The CDR3 consists of 14 residues. CDR1 is SGHRS and CDR2 is YFSETQ in the germline V gene.